These 10 T cell receptor beta chains share one sample of origin, sequenced in a study of blood T cells in healthy people across ages. The authors ran a second PCR of about 7 to 11 cycles using a sample-barcoded 5' primer and a J-beta primer mix. A single record per CDR3 protein comes from TCRdb applying MiXCR to the 5' RACE reads. The sample lists about 1.4 million distinct CDR3 sequences; 45% to 70% were seen once. Material for sequencing was blood. The receptors were sampled from a man aged 18-30 years in good health.

The rearrangement joins TRBV7-2 to TRBJ2-6; D might be TRBD1 or TRBD2, each matching 5 bases. Trimming stripped 5 bases from V and 0 bases from J, with 23 bases between. Germline assignment: CDR1 SGHTA and CDR2 FQGNSA. The CDR3 loop spans 20 amino acids. The chain's CDR3 is CASSKNRGGRPSSGANVLTF. The CDR3 nucleotides are TGTGCCAGCAGCAAAAACCGGGGCGGACGCCCTAGCTCTGGGGCCAACGTCCTGACTTTC.

The V and J genes are TRBV27 and TRBJ2-1, with 9 bases fitting TRBD1. The germline V gene encodes CDR1 MNHEY and CDR2 SMNVEV (reference sequence). This CDR3 is built from 14 residues. V gave up 8 bases and J gave up 3 bases; unmatched junction bases: 5. CDR3 coding DNA: TGTGCCAGCCGCGGACAGGGGCGCTACAATGAGCAGTTCTTC. It is translated as CASRGQGRYNEQFF.

V is TRBV3-1 and J is TRBJ2-7; either TRBD1 or TRBD2 may fit D (5 bases each). The germline V gene encodes CDR1 LGHDT and CDR2 YNNKEL (reference sequence). Trimming shortened V by 3 bases and J by 6 bases, and 12 bases separated the two germline ends. There are 13 residues in the CDR3. CDR3 residues: CASSQGVSGEQYF. CDR3 nucleotides: TGTGCCAGCAGCCAGGGGGTATCAGGCGAGCAGTACTTC.

The chain uses TRBV12-3 or TRBV12-4 and TRBJ2-7; perhaps TRBD2 as D (6 bases). The CDR3 spans 15 residues. V lost 4 bases, J lost 3 bases, and 16 bases lay in between. The CDR3 DNA reads TGTGCCAGCAGTTCCCGGGGGAGTTTCCTCTACGAGCAGTACTTC. Its protein is CASSSRGSFLYEQYF.

The chain combines TRBV25-1 with TRBJ2-7; TRBD1 aligns across 8 bases. Germline lookup yields CDR1 MGHDK and CDR2 SYGVNS. The CDR3 runs 15 residues. V shed 3 bases, J shed 3 bases, and the junction held 7 bases outside the gene matches. The CDR3, as DNA: TGTGCCAGCAGTGAGCTTGGACAGGGTTACTACGAGCAGTACTTC. It codes for CASSELGQGYYEQYF.

Comments on this clonotype: A read error may produce the germline difference seen at one junction end. The chain has TRBV6-5 and TRBJ1-4; D is undetermined. Germline V gives CDR1 MNHEY, CDR2 SVGAGI. The CDR3 covers 13 residues. This chain's CDR3 is CASSSGFNEKPFF. The CDR3, as DNA: TGTGCCAGCAGCTCCGGGTTTAACGAAAAACCGTTTTTT.

This sequence joins TRBV6-2 or TRBV6-3 and TRBJ2-7, with 8 bases fitting TRBD2. The CDR3 has 17 residues. The germline gives CDR1 MNHEY, CDR2 SVGEGT. The V segment lost 2 bases and the J segment 5 bases; nucleotides outside the gene matches: 14. The CDR3: CASSYVYPGGGIHEQYF. The CDR3 DNA sequence: TGTGCCAGCAGTTACGTTTATCCCGGCGGGGGGATCCACGAGCAGTACTTC.

The CDR3 is CASSAIRGGGLPDTQYF. Written as DNA, the CDR3 is TGTGCCAGCAGCGCCATTCGGGGCGGGGGGCTTCCAGATACGCAGTATTTT. V gene TRBV11-3 combines with J gene TRBJ2-3; 8 bases map to TRBD2. Germline trimming cut 5 bases from V and 4 bases from J; bases unmatched to any gene: 14. CDR3 size: 17 residues. The germline V gene has CDR1 SGHNT and CDR2 YENEEA.

The chain is built from TRBV28 and TRBJ2-1; 10 bases are a match to TRBD2. V shed 9 bases and J 1 base; nucleotides not matched to a gene: 6. Germline CDR1 is MDHEN and CDR2 is SYDVKM. The CDR3 runs to 15 residues. For the CDR3, the DNA is TGTGCCAGTAGGGTAGCGGGGGGATCCTACAATGAGCAGTTCTTC. It encodes CASRVAGGSYNEQFF.

The gene calls are TRBV30 and TRBJ1-2, with a tentative D call TRBD1 (5 bases). CDR3 length equals 14 residues. Trimming stripped 2 bases from V and 8 bases from J, with 18 bases between. Germline values: CDR1 GTSNPN, CDR2 SVGIG (reference sequence). CDR3 amino acids: CAWSPGTFSSGYTF. The CDR3 DNA sequence: TGTGCCTGGAGTCCGGGGACTTTTTCGTCGGGCTACACCTTC.